The clone carrying this TCR beta chain was counted once. Per the germline V gene, CDR1 is SEHNR and CDR2 is FQNEAQ (reference sequence). Trimming took 1 base from V and 5 from J, leaving 6 bases between them. The CDR3 extends over 12 amino acids. The data stem from a study of blood T cell repertoires in COVID-19. For the study at large: PBMCs, B-cell-depleted T cells, or T cells were the source of the cDNA or gDNA that made up the material.

Clones were read by immunoSEQ multiplex PCR, and TCRdb kept only the in-frame ones, dropping some. The sample lists under 150,000 clones, more than 65% seen once, with about 3.9% in the top ten. This TCR was sampled from a man aged 60-69 years with acute or convalescent COVID-19. Specimen: peripheral blood. The chain has TRBV7-9 and TRBJ2-7; D not certain. The CDR3 bases are TGTGCCAGCAGCTTAGGTCTTGACGAGCAGTACTTC. This encodes CASSLGLDEQYF.